This T cell receptor (beta chain) was captured by sequencing in a study of T cells in Graves' hyperthyroidism and ophthalmopathy (dated by TCRdb to between 2018 and 2020). In the study overall: To identify TCR V-J signatures that set the groups apart, the researchers used a discovery cohort of 100 or so patients, made up of 40 to 45 with Graves' ophthalmopathy and approximately 57 with stable Graves' hyperthyroidism. The study also compared thyroid tissue and blood T-cell repertoires from about six Graves' hyperthyroidism patients. The roughly 100 discovery patients were randomly divided into training and test sets at a 7:3 ratio. Prospective prediction of ophthalmopathy was tested in an independent validation cohort consisting of under 20 hyperthyroidism patients and approximately 16 patients who later progressed to ophthalmopathy. Following sampling, methimazole starting at 30 mg daily was given to hyperthyroidism patients, and high-dose intravenous methylprednisolone was given to ophthalmopathy patients. According to the paper, TCR Vbeta CDR3 sequencing was carried out on some 140 peripheral blood samples, which came from around 43 ophthalmopathy, 75 to 80 hyperthyroidism and roughly 17 progressor patients.

TCR beta CDR3 regions were amplified from RNA transcripts. The TCR CDR3 was subjected to a first round of RT-PCR using the HTBI primer set and the Qiagen OneStep RT-PCR kit. Libraries were constructed in a second round of multiplex PCR, after which size selection and purification were performed. Libraries were sequenced paired-end with 100 bp reads on an Illumina HiSeq2000. On the study's bioinformatics: SOAPnuke was used to process the raw data, throwing out any read that contained adapters or uncalled bases, had a mean Phred below 15, or lacked an exact constant-primer or identifier match. High-quality paired reads were merged using COPE v1.2.5, and each unique nucleotide sequence was defined as a clonotype. MiTCR v1.1 was used to align the clonotypes against IMGT TRBV, TRBD and TRBJ reference segments. The analysis included only V-J combinations with a frequency above 0.0001, which together covered approximately 99% of the repertoires. The TCS score was defined as the ratio of F50 (clonal expansion) to E x V (chaos), calculated using BLOSUM62-based TCRdist between CDR3 peptides within each V-J. Welch's t-statistics and random forest reduced roughly 540 V-J features to roughly 13, which were used in a naive Bayes classifier (R e1071). The similarity between thyroid and blood repertoires was quantified using the Morisita-Horn index. The public reads were reanalyzed by TCRdb: fastp trimming at Q25, MiXCR alignment, in-frame beta chains only. Records with the same CDR3 protein are collapsed into one entry carrying the most frequent genes and DNA. The V and J calls were not made by the authors but by TCRdb's processing. This sample holds 450,000 to 700,000 distinct CDR3 sequences; roughly 46% were observed only once. The ten largest clonotypes hold 7.5% to 8.5% of the sample.

V lost 3 bases and J lost 3 bases; the stretch between them is 2 bases long. The CDR3 holds 11 amino acids from the cysteine to the phenylalanine. This entry keeps only the CDR3 DNA: 33 bases, framed from base 1. Paper-wide results and their limitations: In cross-validation, a model built on a 13 V-J signature told ophthalmopathy apart from stable hyperthyroidism with about 90% sensitivity and about 81% specificity, and in testing the same model reached 80%/75%. During validation, the model predicted progression to ophthalmopathy a median of approximately 6.5 months ahead of onset, with almost 71% sensitivity and more than 72% specificity. Most expanded thyroid clonotypes (frequency above 0.001) were also detected in blood, a finding suggesting that blood repertoires may reflect thyroid immune responses. Sample size was not statistically predetermined, and investigators were not blinded to group allocation.

Stable Graves' hyperthyroidism was defined as no progression to ophthalmopathy during 18 months of follow-up. The hyperthyroidism patients were between 18 and 65 years old and newly diagnosed, with a disease duration of less than 2 months. Exclusion was applied to patients with uncontrolled infections, other autoimmune diseases, pregnancy or lactation. Diagnoses were established on the basis of clinical symptoms, serum thyroxine and TRAb, thyroid ultrasound, and orbital computed tomography. Trizol reagent was used to extract total RNA, and RNA quality was then checked on an Agilent 2100 Bioanalyzer. This clonotype was counted many times. Its recognized antigen is unknown. No base quality values were provided; no much bigger clone lies one nucleotide off.

Sequenced: peripheral blood or thyroid tissue (not recorded which). The sequence is built from TRBV12-3 or TRBV12-4 and TRBJ2-5, with the D gene call left open. The receptor comes from a woman in her late teens or twenties with Graves' hyperthyroidism. CDR3 region: CASSFEETQYF. The nucleotide sequence is TGTGCCAGCAGTTTCGAAGAGACCCAGTACTTC.